The 18 T cell receptor beta chains below all came from one sample that was sequenced in a study of blood T cell repertoires in COVID-19. Sequencing was performed with immunoSEQ multiplex PCR; in TCRdb, only in-frame clones are kept and a portion is missing. The repertoire holds about 110,000 clones, 70% to 90% seen once, with 4% to 5.5% in the top ten. The source material was peripheral blood. The receptors were sampled from a human donor in a cohort sampled during active COVID-19.

This chain uses TRBV5-1 with TRBJ2-1, with 10 bases matching TRBD2. V gave up 4 bases and J gave up 10 bases; unmatched junction bases: 8. This CDR3 region has 14 residues. CDR1 is SGHRS and CDR2 is YFSETQ in the germline V gene. CDR3 region: CASSEQLAGEEQFF. The CDR3 nucleotides are TGCGCCAGCAGCGAGCAGCTAGCGGGGGAGGAGCAGTTCTTC.

This chain connects TRBV18 to TRBJ1-1; D possibly corresponds to TRBD1 (5 bases). CDR3 size: 13 residues. Germline lookup yields CDR1 KGHSH and CDR2 LQKENI. V lost 6 bases to trimming and J lost 2 bases, with 10 bases between them. CDR3 region: CASSGGRNTEAFF. CDR3 bases: TGTGCCAGCTCGGGGGGACGCAACACTGAAGCTTTCTTT.

This chain uses TRBV7-3 with TRBJ2-1; TRBD2 agrees at 7 bases. V shed 5 bases, J shed 6 bases, and the junction held 13 bases outside the gene matches. Germline V gene lookup returns CDR1 SGHTA and CDR2 FQGTGA. The CDR3 loop spans 16 amino acids. The CDR3 is CASSPLGTKLSNEQFF. CDR3 in DNA: TGTGCCAGCAGCCCGTTAGGGACTAAGCTGAGCAATGAGCAGTTCTTC.

The rearrangement joins TRBV7-9 to TRBJ2-5, with a weak D call TRBD1 (6 bases). CDR1 and CDR2 from the germline V gene are SEHNR and FQNEAQ (reference sequence). V was trimmed by 0 bases and J by 2 bases, leaving 7 bases between them. This CDR3 is 14 amino acids long. CDR3 sequence reads: CASSLAGTQETQYF. Written as DNA, the CDR3 is TGTGCCAGCAGCTTAGCGGGGACACAAGAGACCCAGTACTTC.

The chain combines TRBV4-3 with TRBJ2-2; the match to TRBD2 covers 12 bases. Germline V gene lookup returns CDR1 LGHNA and CDR2 YSLEER. The CDR3 is 17 amino acids. J gave up 3 bases and V 1 base, and 3 bases lay outside the gene matches. The CDR3 reads CASSQVGLAGYTGELFF. CDR3 nucleotide sequence: TGCGCCAGCAGCCAAGTTGGACTAGCGGGGTACACCGGGGAGCTGTTTTTT.

V and J are TRBV4-1 and TRBJ2-5; 10 positions agree with TRBD2. V shed 1 base, J shed 5 bases, and the junction held 7 bases outside the gene matches. Germline V CDR1 and CDR2: MGHRA, YSYEKL. The CDR3 consists of 16 residues. The CDR3 nucleotides read TGCGCCAGCAGCCAAGCGGGAGCGGGAGGGATGGAGACCCAGTACTTC. Protein sequence: CASSQAGAGGMETQYF.

The rearrangement joins TRBV5-4 to TRBJ1-2; D is perhaps TRBD1 (5 bases). The V end was cut by 4 bases, the J end by 4 bases, with 20 bases between. The CDR3 covers 16 residues. Germline V gene sequence: CDR1 SGHNT, CDR2 YYREEE (reference sequence). The CDR3 is CASSHLTGLGSYGYTF. The CDR3 region has the DNA TGTGCCAGCAGCCACCTAACAGGCCTCGGAAGCTATGGCTACACCTTC.

V usage is TRBV18 and J usage is TRBJ1-1, with D hard to call. Germline V gene sequence: CDR1 KGHSH, CDR2 LQKENI. V lost 2 bases to trimming and J lost 0 bases, with 7 bases between them. The CDR3 covers 14 residues. This chain's CDR3 is CASSPNYVNTEAFF. The CDR3 DNA sequence: TGTGCCAGCTCACCAAACTACGTGAACACTGAAGCTTTCTTT.

The rearrangement links TRBV20-1 to TRBJ2-1, with 10 bases matching TRBD2. Trimming removed 3 bases from V and 6 bases from J; junction bases left unmatched: 14. The CDR3 contains 17 residues. Per the germline V gene, CDR1 is DFQATT and CDR2 is SNEGSKA (reference sequence). CDR3 amino acids: CSASVVSPGLAPNEQFF. The CDR3 nucleotides are TGCAGTGCTAGTGTGGTCTCCCCGGGACTAGCGCCCAATGAGCAGTTCTTC.

This chain uses TRBV27 with TRBJ2-5; D is ambiguous. This CDR3 is built from 12 residues. Germline V lookup: CDR1 MNHEY, CDR2 SMNVEV (reference sequence). With 8 bases removed from V and 1 base from J, the gap between germline ends came to 8 bases. The CDR3 spells CASPTPQETQYF. CDR3 nucleotides: TGTGCCAGCCCCACTCCCCAAGAGACCCAGTACTTC.

This clone was found many times. The chain is built from TRBV6-6 and TRBJ1-1; TRBD1 is a possible D gene (6 bases). The length of the CDR3 is 12 residues. Germline V CDR1 and CDR2: MNHNY, SVGAGI (reference sequence). V lost 4 bases and J 6 bases, leaving 9 bases between the germline ends. CDR3 nucleotide sequence: TGTGCCAGCAGTTCACAGGGAGCTGAAGCTTTCTTT. This codes for CASSSQGAEAFF.

This CDR3 reads CASSIEGQGTYNEQFF. DNA for the CDR3: TGTGCCAGTAGTATAGAAGGGCAGGGTACCTACAATGAGCAGTTCTTC. V and J are TRBV19 and TRBJ2-1, with a weak D call TRBD1 (5 bases). Germline-derived CDR1 and CDR2 are LNHDA and SQIVND (reference sequence). CDR3 length: 16 amino acids. Trimming pared 0 bases from V and 2 bases from J, leaving 11 bases between.

V is TRBV5-1 and J is TRBJ2-1; weak D call: TRBD2 (5 bases). CDR1 is SGHRS and CDR2 is YFSETQ in the germline V gene. V was clipped by 3 bases and J by 11 bases, with 15 bases between them. The length of the CDR3 is 13 residues. The CDR3 coding sequence is TGCGCCAGCAGCTCCGGACTTTCCGACCAGCAGTTCTTC. Residues: CASSSGLSDQQFF.

The rearrangement uses TRBV7-3 and TRBJ2-1; D gene uncertain. The V gene's germline CDR1 is SGHTA and CDR2 FQGTGA. Trimming removed 5 bases at V and 1 base at J, with 6 bases between. CDR3 length: 13 residues. This chain's CDR3 is CASSHGSYNEQFF. The CDR3 DNA reads TGTGCCAGCAGCCACGGTTCCTACAATGAGCAGTTCTTC.

The CDR3 DNA is TGTGCCAGCAGTCTAGCGGGGAGCACAGATACGCAGTATTTT. Amino acid sequence: CASSLAGSTDTQYF. The genes are TRBV2 and TRBJ2-3; TRBD2 matches 9 bases. V lost 5 bases, J lost 0 bases, and 0 bases stayed unmatched. This CDR3 is 14 amino acids long. Germline CDR1 SNHLY, CDR2 FYNNEI.

This clone was seen only once. The chain carries TRBV6-5 and TRBJ1-5, with D tentatively TRBD1 (6 bases). The germline CDR1 and CDR2 sequences are MNHEY and SVGAGI. CDR3 length: 12 amino acids. V was cut by 10 bases and J by 3 bases, with 10 bases left in between. The CDR3 spells CATGQNNQPQHF. CDR3 in DNA: TGTGCCACCGGACAGAACAATCAGCCCCAGCATTTT.

The chain employs TRBV7-2 and TRBJ2-7, with D tentatively TRBD2 (5 bases). This CDR3 has 14 residues. V was clipped by 1 base and J by 5 bases, with 12 bases between them. CDR1 and CDR2 (germline): SGHTA, FQGNSA. CDR3 region: CASSLVAGVDEQYF. CDR3 DNA: TGTGCCAGCAGCTTAGTGGCCGGGGTTGACGAGCAGTACTTC.

The chain joins TRBV5-1 to TRBJ2-7; a possible D gene is TRBD1 (6 bases). CDR3 length: 14 amino acids. With 5 bases removed from V and 0 bases from J, the gap between germline ends came to 12 bases. Germline CDR1 is SGHRS and CDR2 is YFSETQ. The chain's CDR3 is CASRQGQLSYEQYF. CDR3 in DNA: TGCGCCAGCAGGCAGGGACAACTCTCCTACGAGCAGTACTTC.